This T cell receptor beta chain is drawn from a study of blood T cell repertoires in COVID-19 (dated by TCRdb to the early 2020s). Broadly, across the study: Samples covering the acute and convalescent phases of COVID-19 were provided by collaborators in the United States, Italy and Spain. The material from the prospective study consisted of cDNA or gDNA derived from T cells, B-cell-depleted T cells, or PBMCs. Deeply sampled blood TCRbeta repertoires from subjects exposed to, actively infected with, or recovered from COVID-19 were included in the dataset. The repertoires were released in a freely available public database intended as a resource for research on the immune response to SARS-CoV-2. Samples came from the ongoing ImmuneRACE study (first 160 participants) plus 1,254 subjects from 6 global collaborators. Nearly every sample came with metadata listing a de-identified subject ID, COVID-19 status, age in years and sex. HLA class I and class II types, where available, came from metadata supplied by the sample provider rather than from assay-based typing.

V lost 3 bases and J lost 2 bases, and the count of bases not matched to a germline gene is 1. The CDR3 spans 14 residues, from the cysteine through the phenylalanine. Of the read, only the CDR3 DNA is kept; its 42 bases are in frame from base 1. Looking up the germline V gene yields CDR1 MRHNA and CDR2 SNTAGT. In regard to this clone: Its recognized antigen is unknown. Base qualities were left out, and no much larger clone turns up one base away.

TCRbeta CDR3 regions were amplified from genomic DNA by means of the immunoSEQ Assay, a bias-controlled multiplex PCR. In the paper's pipeline: The number of nucleated cells in each sample was estimated from the amplification of reference gene primers within the assay. To quantify the absolute abundance of each unique TCRbeta CDR3 rearrangement, sequence reads were collapsed and filtered. For each sample, productive Simpson clonality was calculated by taking the square root of Simpson's diversity index across productive rearrangements. The clones in this table, taken by TCRdb from immuneACCESS, are in-frame only. Not every clone is retained; where verified, under half of the shortfall comes from an unresolved V gene, and the cause of the rest is unknown. Clone size and V and J calls were adopted from that table, with D and trimming inferred from the DNA. The sample data list 60,000 to 80,000 clones, and roughly 85% of these were observed just once. Of the sample, approximately 1.3% is held by the ten largest clones.

Beyond this particular receptor, the publication reports: The amount of clinical and demographic metadata varied by source and participant and was provided uncurated.

Whole blood was collected in K2EDTA tubes by collaborating institutions according to the institutions' own protocols. For TCRbeta analysis, collaborator samples were shipped as frozen whole blood, as isolated PBMCs, or as DNA extracted from either sample type. Source material: peripheral blood. The TCR originated in a woman aged 80 or older with acute or convalescent COVID-19. Recombination linked TRBV6-4 to TRBJ1-2; TRBD1 lines up with 9 middle nucleotides. The sequence in DNA is TGTGCCAGCAGTGAGGACAGGGGAAACTATGGCTACACCTTC. This codes for CASSEDRGNYGYTF.